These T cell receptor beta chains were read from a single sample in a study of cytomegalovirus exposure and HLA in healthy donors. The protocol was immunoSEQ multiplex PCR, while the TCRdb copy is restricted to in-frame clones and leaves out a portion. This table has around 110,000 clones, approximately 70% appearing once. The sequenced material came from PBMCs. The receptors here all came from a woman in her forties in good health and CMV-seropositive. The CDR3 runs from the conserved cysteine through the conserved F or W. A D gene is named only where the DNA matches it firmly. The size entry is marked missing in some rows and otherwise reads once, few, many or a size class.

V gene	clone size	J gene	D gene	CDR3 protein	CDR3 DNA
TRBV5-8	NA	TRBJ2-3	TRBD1	CASRPSDRRTDTQYF	TGTGCCAGCAGGCCGTCGGACAGGCGCACAGATACGCAGTATTTT
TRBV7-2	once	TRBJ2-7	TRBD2	CASSLRLAGGYEQYF	TGTGCCAGCAGCTTAAGACTAGCGGGAGGTTACGAGCAGTACTTC
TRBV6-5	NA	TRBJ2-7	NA	CASSYRGGYEQYF	TGTGCCAGCAGTTACAGGGGGGGCTACGAGCAGTACTTC
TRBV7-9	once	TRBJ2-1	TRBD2	CARGLAGSREQFF	TGTGCCAGGGGACTAGCGGGAAGTCGTGAGCAGTTCTTC
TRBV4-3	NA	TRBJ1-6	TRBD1	CASSQDLGTENSPLHF	TGCGCCAGCAGCCAAGATCTGGGGACAGAGAATTCACCCCTCCACTTT
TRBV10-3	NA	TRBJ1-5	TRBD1	CAISDPGTGSLFSNQPQHF	TGTGCCATCAGTGACCCCGGGACAGGGAGCCTGTTTAGCAATCAGCCCCAGCATTTT
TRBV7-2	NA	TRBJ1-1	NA	CASSLELRTANTEAFF	TGTGCCAGCAGCTTGGAATTAAGGACAGCTAACACTGAAGCTTTCTTT
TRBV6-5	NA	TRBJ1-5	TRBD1	CASSYRQGNQPQHF	TGTGCCAGCAGTTATCGACAGGGTAATCAGCCCCAGCATTTT
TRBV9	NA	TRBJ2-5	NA	CASSMTGPGTQYF	TGTGCCAGCAGCATGACAGGCCCAGGGACCCAGTACTTC
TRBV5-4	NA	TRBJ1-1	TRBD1	CASSAPGQGGTEAFF	TGTGCCAGCAGCGCACCGGGACAGGGAGGGACTGAAGCTTTCTTT
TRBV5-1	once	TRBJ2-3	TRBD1	CASSLGTGGADTQYF	TGCGCCAGCAGCTTGGGGACAGGGGGCGCGGATACGCAGTATTTT
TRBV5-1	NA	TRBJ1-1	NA	CASSPWRGSDTEAFF	TGCGCCAGCAGCCCTTGGCGGGGGTCGGACACTGAAGCTTTCTTT
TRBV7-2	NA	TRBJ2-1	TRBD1	CASSQYRGPLQEQFF	TGTGCCAGCAGCCAATACAGGGGCCCCCTCCAAGAGCAGTTCTTC
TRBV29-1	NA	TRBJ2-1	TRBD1	CSAWTGENNEQFF	TGCAGCGCTTGGACAGGGGAGAACAATGAGCAGTTCTTC
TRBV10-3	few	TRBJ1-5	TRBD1	CAISRQGQPQHF	TGTGCCATCAGCAGACAGGGACAGCCCCAGCATTTT
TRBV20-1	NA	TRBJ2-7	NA	CSARDLEQYF	TGCAGTGCTAGAGATCTAGAGCAGTACTTC
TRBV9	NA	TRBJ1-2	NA	CASSTVGTSYGYTF	TGTGCCAGCAGCACAGTAGGGACTAGCTATGGCTACACCTTC
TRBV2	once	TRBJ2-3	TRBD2	CARPGLAGSDTQYF	TGTGCCAGACCGGGACTAGCGGGATCAGATACGCAGTATTTT
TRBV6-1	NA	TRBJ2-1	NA	CASSEHGEVRRNEQFF	TGTGCCAGCAGTGAACATGGCGAGGTAAGACGCAATGAGCAGTTCTTC
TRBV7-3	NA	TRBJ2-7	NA	CASSPGAGPSYEQYF	TGTGCCAGCAGCCCAGGTGCGGGCCCATCCTACGAGCAGTACTTC
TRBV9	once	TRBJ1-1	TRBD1	CASSGNRGPEAFF	TGTGCCAGCAGCGGGAACAGGGGTCCTGAAGCTTTCTTT
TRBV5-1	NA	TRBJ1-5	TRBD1	CASSWTGGKDQPQHF	TGCGCCAGCAGCTGGACAGGGGGTAAGGATCAGCCCCAGCATTTT
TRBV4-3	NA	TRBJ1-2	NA	CASSSGVPNYGYTF	TGCGCCAGCAGCTCAGGGGTTCCTAACTATGGCTACACCTTC
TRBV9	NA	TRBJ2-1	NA	CASSVWNGGADEQFF	TGTGCCAGCAGCGTATGGAATGGAGGGGCCGATGAGCAGTTCTTC
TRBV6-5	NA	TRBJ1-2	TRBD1	CASSATGETYYGYTF	TGTGCCAGCAGTGCCACAGGGGAGACTTACTATGGCTACACCTTC
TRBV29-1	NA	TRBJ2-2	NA	CSARQETANTGELFF	TGCAGCGCACGACAGGAAACCGCGAACACCGGGGAGCTGTTTTTT
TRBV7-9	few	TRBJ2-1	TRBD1	CASARVQGASNEQFF	TGTGCCAGCGCAAGGGTCCAGGGGGCCTCGAATGAGCAGTTCTTC
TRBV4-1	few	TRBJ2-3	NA	CASSQEASWSTDTQYF	TGCGCCAGCAGCCAAGAAGCTAGCTGGAGCACAGATACGCAGTATTTT
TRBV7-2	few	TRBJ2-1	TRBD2	CASSLSEREEQFF	TGTGCCAGCAGCTTATCCGAGCGGGAGGAGCAGTTCTTC
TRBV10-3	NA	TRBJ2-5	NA	CAIRETSYETQYF	TGTGCCATCAGAGAGACTAGTTATGAGACCCAGTACTTC
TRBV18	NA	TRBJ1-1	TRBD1	CASSKGQGQNTEAFF	TGTGCCAGCTCGAAGGGACAGGGCCAGAACACTGAAGCTTTCTTT
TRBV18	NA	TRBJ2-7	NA	CASSPSPAALYEQYF	TGTGCCAGCTCACCATCCCCAGCGGCCCTTTACGAGCAGTACTTC
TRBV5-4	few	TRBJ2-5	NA	CASSLGGQETQYF	TGTGCCAGCAGCTTGGGAGGGCAAGAGACCCAGTACTTC
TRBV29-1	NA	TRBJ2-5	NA	CSVGGGAKQETQYF	TGCAGCGTTGGGGGTGGGGCAAAACAAGAGACCCAGTACTTC
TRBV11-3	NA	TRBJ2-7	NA	CASSPSAGNYEQYF	TGTGCCAGCAGCCCCAGCGCGGGGAACTACGAGCAGTACTTC
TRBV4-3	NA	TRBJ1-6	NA	CASSQDLSGHFYSPLHF	TGCGCCAGCAGCCAAGATTTGTCGGGACATTTTTATTCACCCCTCCACTTT
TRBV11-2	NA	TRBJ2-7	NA	CASSRGASKYEQYF	TGTGCCAGCAGCCGGGGGGCCTCAAAGTACGAGCAGTACTTC
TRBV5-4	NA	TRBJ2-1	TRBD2	CASSSQLAGGFSVYNEQFF	TGTGCCAGCAGCTCCCAACTAGCGGGAGGATTCTCGGTCTACAATGAGCAGTTCTTC
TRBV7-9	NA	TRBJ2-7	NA	CASSLSGSEQYF	TGTGCCAGCAGCCTATCCGGGAGCGAGCAGTACTTC
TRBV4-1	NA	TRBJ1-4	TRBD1	CASLDRINEKLFF	TGCGCCAGCCTGGACAGGATCAATGAAAAACTGTTTTTT
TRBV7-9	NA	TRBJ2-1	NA	CASSLPVLSGEQFF	TGTGCCAGCAGCTTACCCGTACTAAGTGGTGAGCAGTTCTTC
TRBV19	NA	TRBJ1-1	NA	CASSPGHSEAFF	TGTGCCAGTAGTCCAGGACACTCCGAAGCTTTCTTT
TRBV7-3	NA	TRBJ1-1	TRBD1	CASSLDRGTEAFF	TGTGCCAGCAGCCTCGACAGGGGTACTGAAGCTTTCTTT
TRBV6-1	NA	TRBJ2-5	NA	CASSEETYQETQYF	TGTGCCAGCAGTGAAGAGACATACCAAGAGACCCAGTACTTC
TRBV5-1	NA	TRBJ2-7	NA	CASSLGPPSSYEQYF	TGCGCCAGCAGCTTGGGCCCCCCGAGCTCCTACGAGCAGTACTTC
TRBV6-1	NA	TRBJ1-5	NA	CASSEASTGYQPQHF	TGTGCCAGCAGTGAAGCATCAACAGGATATCAGCCCCAGCATTTT
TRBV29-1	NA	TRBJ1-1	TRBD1	CSVGVRTGNTEAFF	TGCAGCGTTGGAGTCCGGACAGGGAACACTGAAGCTTTCTTT
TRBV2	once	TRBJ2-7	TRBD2	CASSDSRLAGEVYEQYF	TGTGCCAGCAGTGATTCCCGACTAGCGGGAGAAGTCTACGAGCAGTACTTC
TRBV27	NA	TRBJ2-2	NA	CASSRDPRTAPTGELFF	TGTGCCAGCAGTCGGGACCCTCGGACAGCCCCAACCGGGGAGCTGTTTTTT
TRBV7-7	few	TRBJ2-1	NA	CASSFDAYNEQFF	TGTGCTAGCAGCTTTGATGCGTATAATGAGCAGTTCTTC
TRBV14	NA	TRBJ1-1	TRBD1	CASSQPRQGRTEAFF	TGTGCCAGCAGCCAGCCTAGACAGGGTCGGACTGAAGCTTTCTTT
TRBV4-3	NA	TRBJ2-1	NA	CASSANGLNERQFF	TGCGCCAGCAGTGCCAATGGACTCAACGAAAGGCAGTTCTTC
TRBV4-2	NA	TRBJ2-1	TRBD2	CASSLRAGAYREQFF	TGTGCCAGCAGCCTCCGGGCGGGAGCATACAGAGAGCAGTTCTTC
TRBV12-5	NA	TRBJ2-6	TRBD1	CASGLWTGLTGANVLTF	TGTGCTAGTGGTCTTTGGACAGGTTTGACTGGGGCCAACGTCCTGACTTTC
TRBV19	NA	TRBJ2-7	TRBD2	CASSPAGEYEQYF	TGTGCCAGTAGTCCAGCGGGAGAGTACGAGCAGTACTTC
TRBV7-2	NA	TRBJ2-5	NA	CASSLDQETQYF	TGTGCCAGCAGCTTAGATCAGGAGACCCAGTACTTC
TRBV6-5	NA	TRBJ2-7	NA	CASSQTVSYEQYF	TGTGCCAGCAGTCAGACAGTCTCCTACGAGCAGTACTTC
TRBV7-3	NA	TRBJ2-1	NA	CASSLSGGDYNEQFF	TGTGCCAGCAGCCTTAGCGGAGGGGACTACAATGAGCAGTTCTTC
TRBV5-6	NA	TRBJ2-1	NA	CASSSQLWRVNEQFF	TGTGCCAGCAGTTCCCAATTGTGGCGGGTCAATGAGCAGTTCTTC